The 27 T cell receptor beta chains reported below all come from one sample, sequenced in a study of breast tumors, draining lymph nodes, adjacent tissues. TCRdb analysed the multiplex PCR reads with MiXCR anew, one entry per CDR3 protein. Found here are about 230,000 distinct CDR3 sequences, approximately 31% of them singletons; the top ten hold 1.4%. Axillary draining lymph nodes of breast cancer patients supplied the node samples. Sample: axillary lymph node tissue. The receptors were sampled from a female donor with breast cancer. Some clones in this sample may be carry-over from other donors' samples.

There are many counts of this clonotype. In DNA, the CDR3 is TGCAGCGTTGAAAGGCGGGGGACGAACACCGGGGAGCTGTTTTTT. Amino acids: CSVERRGTNTGELFF. The chain recombines TRBV29-1 with TRBJ2-2; 7 bases agree with TRBD2. The J segment lost 0 bases and the V segment lost 2 bases, leaving 3 bases of the junction unmatched. The CDR3 is 15 amino acids. Germline-derived CDR1 and CDR2 are SQVTM and ANQGSEA.

This clonotype was counted ten times or more. The chain recombines TRBV7-8 with TRBJ2-5; D may be TRBD1 (6 bases). The ends were cut back, 4 bases at V and 1 base at J, with 10 bases in the middle. CDR1 is SGHVS, CDR2 FQNEAQ, per germline. The CDR3 runs 14 residues. The CDR3 sequence: CASSWAGVQETQYF. CDR3 bases: TGTGCCAGCAGCTGGGCAGGGGTCCAAGAGACCCAGTACTTC. Full variable domain (rest looked up from reference TRBV7-8 and TRBJ2-5): GAGVSQSPRYKVAKRGQDVALRCDPISGHVSLFWYQQALGQGPEFLTYFQNEAQLDKSGLPSDRFFAERPEGSVSTLKIQRTQQEDSAVYLCASSWAGVQETQYFGPGTRLLVL.

This sequence joins TRBV4-2 and TRBJ1-1; TRBD1 might be the D (5 bases). Germline CDR1 reads LGHNA; CDR2 reads YNFKEQ. Trimming removed 4 bases from V and 4 bases from J, with 16 bases in between. The CDR3 sequence is 15 residues long. As DNA, the CDR3 is TGTGCCAGCAGCCCCTATACAGGTTTTAGCACTGAAGCTTTCTTT. Its protein product is CASSPYTGFSTEAFF.

This clonotype was observed at least ten times. The chain links TRBV5-5 to TRBJ2-3; 9 bases align to TRBD2. This CDR3 has 16 amino acids. Germline V gene lookup returns CDR1 SGHKS and CDR2 YYEKEE (reference sequence). V was clipped by 6 bases and J by 2 bases; unmatched bases: 10. CDR3 loop: CASTWAGGRATDTQYF. The CDR3 DNA sequence: TGTGCCAGCACCTGGGCGGGCGGGAGGGCCACAGATACGCAGTATTTT.

As regards this clonotype: This may come from a read error, since a much larger clone is one base off. DNA of the CDR3: TGTGCCAGTAGTCGTTATAGCAATCAGCCCCAGCATTTT. Translating gives CASSRYSNQPQHF. V is TRBV6-1 and J is TRBJ1-5; D is undetermined. This CDR3 contains 13 residues. Germline V gives CDR1 MNHNS, CDR2 SASEGT. V lost 9 bases and J 0 bases, leaving 9 bases between the germline ends.

The V call is TRBV4-3, the J call TRBJ1-5; a weak D match, TRBD1 (5 bases). This CDR3 is built from 14 residues. Trimming cost V 0 bases and J 11 bases, with 14 bases left between them. Germline-derived CDR1 and CDR2 are LGHNA and YSLEER. Here the CDR3 reads CASSQDPGIETQHF. CDR3 nucleotides: TGCGCCAGCAGCCAAGATCCAGGGATAGAGACCCAGCATTTT.

At least ten counts were recorded for this clonotype. This chain links TRBV20-1 with TRBJ2-6; no clear D. Trimming left V 6 bases short and J 4 bases short, with 16 bases between. From germline, CDR1 is DFQATT and CDR2 SNEGSKA (reference sequence). This CDR3 contains 15 residues. The CDR3 sequence is CSARSVRSGANVLTF. In nucleotides, the CDR3 is TGCAGTGCGAGAAGCGTTAGGTCGGGGGCCAACGTCCTGACTTTC.

This chain links TRBV29-1 with TRBJ1-2; no clear D. This CDR3 comprises 13 residues. The germline gives CDR1 SQVTM, CDR2 ANQGSEA. V gave up 0 bases and J gave up 8 bases, with 13 bases separating them. This chain's CDR3 is CSVEEQRVEGYTF. CDR3 coding DNA: TGCAGCGTTGAAGAACAAAGGGTTGAGGGCTACACCTTC.

The sample holds many counts of this clonotype. This sequence joins TRBV7-9 and TRBJ1-5, with TRBD1 identical over 8 bases. Germline V gene lookup returns CDR1 SEHNR and CDR2 FQNEAQ (reference sequence). V gave up 4 bases and J gave up 6 bases; unmatched junction bases: 5. The CDR3 length is 14 residues. The CDR3 sequence: CASSSTGAGQPQHF. Written as DNA, the CDR3 is TGTGCCAGCAGCTCGACAGGGGCGGGTCAGCCCCAGCATTTT.

This clonotype was seen ten or more times. The V call is TRBV19, the J call TRBJ1-6, with D uncertain. V lost 2 bases and J lost 9, with 8 bases in between. CDR1 is LNHDA, CDR2 SQIVND, per germline (reference sequence). The length of the CDR3 is 13 residues. CDR3 sequence: CASSISRVSPLHF. The CDR3, as DNA: TGTGCCAGTAGTATATCACGGGTTTCACCCCTCCACTTT.

CDR3 protein: CASSPTPNTEAFF. DNA for the CDR3: TGTGCCAGCAGCCCCACCCCGAACACTGAAGCTTTCTTT. V usage is TRBV6-5 and J usage is TRBJ1-1; D gene uncertain. This CDR3 region has 13 residues. Germline CDR1 and CDR2: MNHEY and SVGAGI. Trimming took 6 bases from V and 1 from J, leaving 9 bases between them.

The table lists this clonotype with many counts. This rearrangement joins TRBV5-4 to TRBJ2-7; maybe TRBD2 (5 bases). V lost 4 bases to trimming and J lost 4 bases, with 18 bases between them. This CDR3 is built from 15 residues. Germline CDR1 SGHNT, CDR2 YYREEE (reference sequence). CDR3 protein: CASSSFEGGGYEQYF. The CDR3 DNA is TGTGCCAGCAGCAGTTTTGAGGGTGGCGGGTACGAGCAGTACTTC.

This clonotype appeared many times. This chain joins TRBV29-1 and TRBJ2-5; D ambiguous. This CDR3 is built from 13 residues. The germline V gene has CDR1 SQVTM and CDR2 ANQGSEA. Trimming took 4 bases from V and 2 from J, leaving 11 bases between them. The CDR3 nucleotides read TGCAGCGTTGGGGCAGGCCGGCAAGAGACCCAGTACTTC. Encoded protein: CSVGAGRQETQYF.

The chain links TRBV5-8 to TRBJ1-2; no reliable D call. The CDR3 runs to 16 residues. V lost 4 bases, J lost 4 bases, and 20 bases lay in between. The germline gives CDR1 SGHTS, CDR2 YDEGEE. CDR3 region: CASSLSMASGVYGYTF. CDR3 sequence (DNA): TGTGCCAGCAGCCTAAGTATGGCCAGTGGTGTCTATGGCTACACCTTC.

As regards this clonotype: A much larger clone is a single base away; this may be a read error. The chain uses TRBV6-1 and TRBJ2-3; TRBD2 matches at 7 bases. Per the germline V gene, CDR1 is MNHNS and CDR2 is SASEGT. V gave up 6 bases and J gave up 2 bases; unmatched junction bases: 5. The CDR3 runs 14 residues. The DNA of the CDR3 is TGTGCCAGCAGACCGGGAGGACTCACAGATACGCAGTATTTT. Translating it yields CASRPGGLTDTQYF.

The V call is TRBV11-2, the J call TRBJ2-2; 8 nucleotides match TRBD2. Germline values: CDR1 SGHAT, CDR2 FQNNGV. V lost 5 bases, J lost 3 bases, and 5 bases stayed unmatched. The CDR3 covers 15 residues. The CDR3 loop is CASSPSGLDTGELFF. Here the CDR3 DNA reads TGTGCCAGCAGCCCTAGCGGGTTAGACACCGGGGAGCTGTTTTTT.

The CDR3 sequence is CASSLPQDHRPQHF. CDR3 in DNA: TGTGCCAGCAGCCTACCCCAGGATCATCGGCCCCAGCATTTT. V is TRBV28 and J is TRBJ1-5; the D is unclear. V lost 6 bases and J lost 9, with 18 bases in between. Germline values: CDR1 MDHEN, CDR2 SYDVKM. The CDR3 loop spans 14 amino acids.

The chain couples TRBV7-8 to TRBJ1-5; 8 nucleotides align to TRBD1. This CDR3 contains 16 residues. Germline V gene data show CDR1 as SGHVS and CDR2 as FQNEAQ. The ends lost 6 bases at V and 4 bases at J; junction bases unmatched: 11. The CDR3 DNA reads TGTGCCAGCAGTGCCAGACAGGGGTCCCGAAATCAGCCCCAGCATTTT. It is translated as CASSARQGSRNQPQHF.

This clonotype was seen many times. V gene TRBV20-1 combines with J gene TRBJ2-1; D remains ambiguous. Germline V lookup: CDR1 DFQATT, CDR2 SNEGSKA (reference sequence). This CDR3 comprises 13 residues. Trimming took 2 bases from V and 4 from J, leaving 9 bases between them. The CDR3: CSARPQPYNEQFF. The CDR3 nucleotides read TGCAGTGCTAGACCCCAGCCATACAATGAGCAGTTCTTC.

This chain uses TRBV9 with TRBJ2-3, with 11 bases that match TRBD1. The J segment lost 3 bases and the V segment lost 1 base, leaving 4 bases of the junction unmatched. Germline V gives CDR1 SGDLS, CDR2 YYNGEE. The CDR3 loop spans 16 amino acids. The CDR3: CASSVSGTGGTDTQYF. CDR3 sequence (DNA): TGTGCCAGCAGCGTATCTGGGACAGGGGGGACAGATACGCAGTATTTT.

At least ten counts were recorded for this clonotype. The gene calls are TRBV9 and TRBJ1-3, with D possibly being TRBD1 (6 bases). This CDR3 comprises 17 residues. CDR1 is SGDLS, CDR2 YYNGEE, per germline. Trimming cost V 1 base and J 0 bases, with 14 bases left between them. CDR3 sequence (DNA): TGTGCCAGCAGCGTATCAGGGGCCCTGGGCTCTGGAAACACCATATATTTT. It is translated as CASSVSGALGSGNTIYF.

In this sample, this clonotype turned up a few times. This may be a read error, as it is one base from a much larger clone. The J gene is TRBJ2-7, the V gene TRBV7-6, with D tentatively TRBD1 (6 bases). CDR1 is SGHVS and CDR2 is FNYEAQ in the germline V gene. The CDR3 covers 15 residues. CDR3: CASSYLGQSSYEQHF. In DNA form, the CDR3 reads TGTGCCAGCAGCTATCTTGGACAGTCCTCCTACGAGCAGCACTTC.

To note about this clonotype: This may be a read error, as it is one base from a much larger clone. The CDR3 nucleotides are TGTGCCAGCGGTGAATTGGACAGGGACTATCAGCCCCAGCATTTT. Amino acid sequence: CASGELDRDYQPQHF. The rearrangement uses TRBV6-1 and TRBJ1-5; 8 nucleotides align to TRBD1. CDR1 MNHNS and CDR2 SASEGT come from the germline V gene. This CDR3 contains 15 residues.

With respect to this clonotype: At one end the junction does not follow the germline gene, possibly because of a read error. V gene TRBV5-1 combines with J gene TRBJ1-3; perhaps TRBD1 as D (5 bases). The CDR3 runs 14 residues. CDR1 is SGHRS, CDR2 YFSETQ, per germline. CDR3 DNA sequence: TGCGCCGGCAGCTTGGTTGGGCAGGGAGACACCATATATTTT. It yields the protein CAGSLVGQGDTIYF.

This clonotype was observed at least ten times. The chain is built from TRBV2 and TRBJ2-1; 9 bases are a match to TRBD2. The germline gives CDR1 SNHLY, CDR2 FYNNEI. This CDR3 comprises 13 residues. After removal of 8 bases from V and 16 bases from J, the junction contained 15 bases not matched to a gene. As DNA, the CDR3 is TGTGCCAGCCGGCCGGGCTGGCGGGAGGGTTATTTCTTC. This translates into CASRPGWREGYFF.

In its sample, this clonotype was seen many times. This chain links TRBV10-3 with TRBJ2-7; 8 positions match TRBD2. J gave up 3 bases and V 5 bases, and 9 bases lay outside the gene matches. The CDR3 has 15 amino acids. Germline V gene sequence: CDR1 ENHRY, CDR2 SYGVKD. CDR3 nucleotides: TGTGCCATCAGTTCCAGACTAGCGCCGGACTACGAGCAGTACTTC. Amino acid sequence: CAISSRLAPDYEQYF.

Many counts were recorded for this clonotype. At one of its ends the junction is not consistent with the germline gene, which may arise from a read error. The chain carries TRBV6-6 and TRBJ2-2; no definite D call. The CDR3 loop spans 15 amino acids. Germline V gene data show CDR1 as MNHNY and CDR2 as SVGAGI (reference sequence). CDR3 sequence reads: CASSHSKANTGELFF. The CDR3 DNA is TGTGCCAGCAGTCACTCGAAAGCGAACACCGGGGAGCTGTTTTTT.